The 32 T cell receptor beta chains below all came from one sample that was sequenced in a study of T cell responses to AZD1222 COVID-19 vaccine. Assay: immunoSEQ multiplex PCR; the TCRdb copy retains only in-frame clones and omits some. The profile shows 140,000 or so clones, approximately 86% of them singletons. This sample comprised peripheral blood, obtained on day 0 of AZD1222 vaccination. All receptors come from an adult in good health.

The chain has TRBV19 and TRBJ1-1; D might be TRBD1 (5 bases). With 5 bases removed from V and 3 bases from J, the gap between germline ends came to 13 bases. Germline V gene data show CDR1 as LNHDA and CDR2 as SQIVND (reference sequence). This CDR3 comprises 14 residues. CDR3 sequence (DNA): TGTGCCAGTAGTTCCACGGGGGTTTACACTGAAGCTTTCTTT. Translated, it gives CASSSTGVYTEAFF.

The rearrangement links TRBV28 to TRBJ1-6, with 11 nucleotides matching TRBD1. The CDR3 sequence is 19 residues long. V was clipped by 5 bases and J by 6 bases; unmatched bases: 15. Germline values: CDR1 MDHEN, CDR2 SYDVKM. The CDR3 loop reads CASSPGEGLGTGGNSPLHF. The CDR3 region has the DNA TGTGCCAGCAGTCCTGGGGAAGGCCTTGGGACAGGGGGTAATTCACCCCTCCACTTT.

V and J are TRBV7-6 and TRBJ1-1; maybe TRBD1 (6 bases). The CDR3 is 13 residues long. V lost 1 base and J lost 10, with 13 bases in between. The germline V gene has CDR1 SGHVS and CDR2 FNYEAQ. CDR3 protein: CASSLESGVGAFF. The CDR3 DNA follows: TGTGCCAGCAGCTTAGAGTCAGGGGTGGGAGCTTTCTTT.

This chain uses TRBV7-2 with TRBJ1-6; no definite D call. From germline, CDR1 is SGHTA and CDR2 FQGNSA. The CDR3 has 15 residues. V shed 5 bases and J shed 7 bases, with 15 bases lying between them. The CDR3 DNA reads as TGTGCCAGCAGCCTAGATGGGAGAGGGAATTCACCCCTCCACTTT. Its protein is CASSLDGRGNSPLHF.

The chain uses TRBV2 and TRBJ1-3; the D gene is possibly TRBD1 (5 bases). This CDR3 spans 15 amino acids. Trimming removed 11 bases at V and 0 bases at J, with 17 bases between. Per germline, CDR1 SNHLY and CDR2 FYNNEI. CDR3 DNA sequence: TGTGCCGGGCTAAAACAGGAAAACTCTGGAAACACCATATATTTT. Protein sequence: CAGLKQENSGNTIYF.

J is TRBJ2-2 and V is TRBV27; D gene ambiguous. CDR1 MNHEY and CDR2 SMNVEV come from the germline V gene (reference sequence). V was shortened by 2 bases and J by 0 bases, with 4 bases between the two germline ends. The CDR3 spans 14 residues. The CDR3 loop reads CASSLASNTGELFF. As DNA, the CDR3 is TGTGCCAGCAGTTTAGCTTCGAACACCGGGGAGCTGTTTTTT.

The V call is TRBV15, the J call TRBJ2-7, with 10 bases matching TRBD1. V lost 3 bases, J lost 8 bases, and 13 bases stayed unmatched. Per the germline V gene, CDR1 is LNHNV and CDR2 is YYDKDF (reference sequence). The CDR3 is 16 amino acids. Here the CDR3 DNA reads TGTGCCACCAGCAGGGAGAGAGGGACAGGGGAGAGTAAGCAGTACTTC. It translates to CATSRERGTGESKQYF.

The chain is built from TRBV7-2 and TRBJ2-7; D unclear. From germline, CDR1 is SGHTA and CDR2 FQGNSA. V lost 0 bases and J lost 0, with 9 bases in between. There are 15 residues in the CDR3. CDR3 nucleotides: TGTGCCAGCAGCTTAGCCGGCGCTTTCTCCTACGAGCAGTACTTC. Its protein product is CASSLAGAFSYEQYF.

The V gene is TRBV6-5, the J gene TRBJ1-5; a possible D gene is TRBD1 (5 bases). This CDR3 region has 15 residues. V was trimmed by 5 bases and J by 1 base, leaving 12 bases between them. Per the germline V gene, CDR1 is MNHEY and CDR2 is SVGAGI. DNA for the CDR3: TGTGCCAGCAGTAAGGGGCCGAACAGCAATCAGCCCCAGCATTTT. This sequence encodes CASSKGPNSNQPQHF.

The gene calls are TRBV18 and TRBJ1-2, with 7 bases fitting TRBD1. With 4 bases clipped from V and 4 bases from J, the junction kept 6 bases outside the gene matches. From germline, CDR1 is KGHSH and CDR2 LQKENI. This CDR3 contains 14 residues. CDR3 loop: CASSLTGQLYGYTF. The CDR3 DNA reads as TGTGCCAGCTCACTAACGGGACAGCTCTATGGCTACACCTTC.

V usage is TRBV6-2 or TRBV6-3 and J usage is TRBJ2-1; D perhaps matches TRBD1 (5 bases). Germline V lookup: CDR1 MNHEY, CDR2 SVGEGT. The ends were cut back, 6 bases at V and 10 bases at J, with 10 bases in the middle. The CDR3 has 11 residues. The CDR3 spells CASSQGGEQFF. CDR3 coding DNA: TGTGCCAGCAGCCAGGGTGGGGAGCAGTTCTTC.

The chain couples TRBV29-1 to TRBJ2-7; TRBD2 matches at 9 bases. Losses at the gene ends were 4 bases for V and 4 bases for J; bases not matched to a gene: 5. Germline-derived CDR1 and CDR2 are SQVTM and ANQGSEA. The CDR3 is 13 amino acids. CDR3 in DNA: TGCAGCGTTGCAGCGGGAGGTTTGTACGAGCAGTACTTC. Translated: CSVAAGGLYEQYF.

V and J are TRBV7-2 and TRBJ1-2, with TRBD1 matching 8 bases. The CDR3 sequence is 15 residues long. Germline V gene data show CDR1 as SGHTA and CDR2 as FQGNSA. V was clipped by 2 bases and J by 4 bases; unmatched bases: 6. Written as DNA, the CDR3 is TGTGCCAGCAGCTTATGGCAGGGGGCGGGCTATGGCTACACCTTC. Translated: CASSLWQGAGYGYTF. The complete variable domain, with remaining parts taken from reference TRBV7-2 and TRBJ1-2, reads GAGVSQSPSNKVTEKGKDVELRCDPISGHTALYWYRQSLGQGLEFLIYFQGNSAPDKSGLPSDRFSAERTGGSVSTLTIQRTQQEDSAVYLCASSLWQGAGYGYTFGSGTRLTVV.

This chain links TRBV19 with TRBJ2-7; 7 bases map to TRBD1. CDR3 length: 15 residues. The ends lost 3 bases at V and 0 bases at J; junction bases unmatched: 5. Germline loops: CDR1 LNHDA, CDR2 SQIVND (reference sequence). The CDR3 bases are TGTGCCAGTAGTATTAGGGGGCCATCCTCCTACGAGCAGTACTTC. It translates to CASSIRGPSSYEQYF.

The CDR3 DNA reads as TGTGCCAGCAGTGATCGACAGGCCGTGCTCTACAATGAGCAGTTCTTC. This sequence encodes CASSDRQAVLYNEQFF. The rearrangement links TRBV25-1 to TRBJ2-1; D possibly corresponds to TRBD1 (6 bases). CDR3 length: 16 residues. Germline lookup yields CDR1 MGHDK and CDR2 SYGVNS. Trimming stripped 3 bases from V and 3 bases from J, with 15 bases between.

The chain links TRBV3-1 (or the pseudogene TRBV3-2) to TRBJ2-5; unclear D gene. Between the trimmed V and J ends, which lost 7 bases and 5 bases, there was a span of 11 bases. Germline V CDR1 and CDR2: LGHDT, YNNKEL (reference sequence). The CDR3 has 12 amino acids. CDR3 sequence: CASTRSGETQYF. The CDR3, as DNA: TGTGCCAGCACGCGGTCGGGCGAGACCCAGTACTTC.

The V call is TRBV6-4, the J call TRBJ2-2, with TRBD1 matching 7 bases. Germline CDR1 is MRHNA and CDR2 is SNTAGT. Unmatched junction bases numbered 6, after V lost 3 bases and J lost 5 bases. This CDR3 spans 15 amino acids. DNA of the CDR3: TGTGCCAGCAGTGATAAGGGGGCGAGGACCGGGGAGCTGTTTTTT. Translated: CASSDKGARTGELFF.

The V call is TRBV6-1, the J call TRBJ1-6; D is possibly TRBD1 (5 bases). The CDR3 consists of 15 residues. In germline, CDR1 is MNHNS, CDR2 SASEGT. Trimming pared 3 bases from V and 7 bases from J, leaving 13 bases between. Here the CDR3 DNA reads TGTGCCAGCAGTGATATGAGGGGCGGGAATTCACCCCTCCACTTT. Encoded protein: CASSDMRGGNSPLHF.

This clone has just one count. The chain carries TRBV29-1 and TRBJ2-3; D gene ambiguous. V gave up 6 bases and J gave up 2 bases, with 12 bases separating them. From germline, CDR1 is SQVTM and CDR2 ANQGSEA. This CDR3 is built from 13 residues. The CDR3 DNA is TGCAGCGTCAAGATCGAAGTCACAGATACGCAGTATTTT. Amino acids: CSVKIEVTDTQYF.

The count of this clone is one. The genes are TRBV4-3 and TRBJ2-3; no clear D. The CDR3 is made up of 13 amino acids. Trimming took off 4 bases at V and 0 bases at J, with 5 bases between the two ends. Germline CDR1 reads LGHNA; CDR2 reads YSLEER. The CDR3 spells CASSPDSTDTQYF. The CDR3 region has the DNA TGCGCCAGCAGCCCGGACAGCACAGATACGCAGTATTTT.

The chain combines TRBV12-3 or TRBV12-4 with TRBJ1-1; no reliable D call. Trimming took 6 bases from V and 0 from J, leaving 8 bases between them. CDR3 length: 13 residues. The CDR3 DNA reads as TGTGCCAGCAGGGGCTTTTTGAACACTGAAGCTTTCTTT. As protein: CASRGFLNTEAFF.

The chain carries TRBV19 and TRBJ1-2, with unresolved D. Per germline, CDR1 LNHDA and CDR2 SQIVND (reference sequence). V gave up 0 bases and J gave up 7 bases, with 6 bases separating them. CDR3 length: 12 residues. The CDR3 spells CASSIEGFGYTF. The CDR3 DNA is TGTGCCAGTAGTATAGAAGGGTTTGGCTACACCTTC.

This rearrangement joins TRBV30 to TRBJ1-2, with no clear D. This CDR3 has 12 amino acids. V lost 0 bases and J 4 bases, leaving 6 bases between the germline ends. From germline, CDR1 is GTSNPN and CDR2 SVGIG (reference sequence). The CDR3 DNA sequence: TGTGCCTGGAGTGTAAGCGGCTATGGCTACACCTTC. Translated: CAWSVSGYGYTF.

The chain joins TRBV7-9 to TRBJ1-3; unclear D gene. Germline CDR1 is SEHNR and CDR2 is FQNEAQ (reference sequence). This CDR3 is built from 17 residues. Between the trimmed V and J ends, which lost 4 bases and 0 bases, there was a span of 16 bases. CDR3 sequence (DNA): TGTGCCAGCAGCTCCTTTAAGGGCACCCTCTCTGGAAACACCATATATTTT. This translates into CASSSFKGTLSGNTIYF.

This chain joins TRBV3-1 (or the pseudogene TRBV3-2) and TRBJ1-5; D not certain. CDR1 and CDR2 from the germline V gene are LGHDT and YNNKEL (reference sequence). The CDR3 totals 16 residues. V dropped 1 base and J dropped 2 bases, with 12 bases sitting between them. CDR3 protein: CASSQGRGGGNQPQHF. The CDR3 bases are TGTGCCAGCAGCCAAGGACGGGGAGGAGGCAATCAGCCCCAGCATTTT.

The CDR3 protein is CASSPPSALDRPINYGYTF. CDR3 DNA sequence: TGTGCCAGCTCACCACCGTCGGCATTAGACAGGCCGATTAACTATGGCTACACCTTC. The V and J genes are TRBV18 and TRBJ1-2; perhaps TRBD1 as D (6 bases). Germline V gene data show CDR1 as KGHSH and CDR2 as LQKENI. This CDR3 has 19 amino acids. V was trimmed by 0 bases and J by 1 base, leaving 21 bases between them.

This clone was seen only once. CDR3 coding DNA: TGTGCCAGCAGTGAAGGAACTAGCATCTACGAGCAGTACTTC. Residues: CASSEGTSIYEQYF. The chain couples TRBV6-1 to TRBJ2-7, with D possibly matching TRBD2 (6 bases). The V and J ends lost 1 base and 3 bases respectively, with 10 bases between them. Per the germline V gene, CDR1 is MNHNS and CDR2 is SASEGT. This CDR3 comprises 14 residues.

J is TRBJ2-1 and V is TRBV2; D not resolved. CDR1 and CDR2 from the germline V gene are SNHLY and FYNNEI. Trimming took off 6 bases at V and 10 bases at J, with 10 bases between the two ends. The CDR3 loop spans 11 amino acids. CDR3 loop: CASRSPYEQFF. CDR3 sequence (DNA): TGTGCCAGCAGGTCTCCGTACGAGCAGTTCTTC. Complete variable domain (other parts from reference TRBV2 and TRBJ2-1): EPEVTQTPSHQVTQMGQEVILRCVPISNHLYFYWYRQILGQKVEFLVSFYNNEISEKSEIFDDQFSVERPDGSNFTLKIRSTKLEDSAMYFCASRSPYEQFFGPGTRLTVL.

The gene calls are TRBV28 and TRBJ2-1, with 8 bases aligning to TRBD2. Per the germline V gene, CDR1 is MDHEN and CDR2 is SYDVKM. This CDR3 region has 20 residues. With 0 bases clipped from V and 7 bases from J, the junction kept 20 bases outside the gene matches. Written as DNA, the CDR3 is TGTGCCAGCAGTTTATGGTTCTTGGGCACTAGCGGAAAGCAGGGGAATGAGCAGTTCTTC. Its translation is CASSLWFLGTSGKQGNEQFF.

The V and J genes are TRBV28 and TRBJ1-1, with D maybe TRBD1 (6 bases). This CDR3 has 17 residues. CDR1 MDHEN and CDR2 SYDVKM come from the germline V gene. Trimming stripped 7 bases from V and 1 base from J, with 22 bases between. The CDR3 sequence: CASKSTFATGSNTEAFF. CDR3 bases: TGTGCCAGCAAAAGTACATTTGCTACAGGGTCGAACACTGAAGCTTTCTTT.

V is TRBV5-1 and J is TRBJ1-4, with a weak D call TRBD1 (6 bases). The germline CDR1 and CDR2 sequences are SGHRS and YFSETQ. V was pared by 4 bases and J by 5 bases, with 15 bases between. The CDR3 is 15 amino acids. CDR3 residues: CASSLRWQGNEKLFF. In DNA form, the CDR3 reads TGCGCCAGCAGCCTCCGGTGGCAGGGGAATGAAAAACTGTTTTTT.

The rearrangement uses TRBV27 and TRBJ1-1; D gene uncertain. Germline CDR1 reads MNHEY; CDR2 reads SMNVEV (reference sequence). Between the trimmed V and J ends, which lost 2 bases and 4 bases, there was a span of 20 bases. This CDR3 region has 17 residues. CDR3: CASSLQSPAGVSTEAFF. For the CDR3, the DNA is TGTGCCAGCAGTTTACAATCCCCAGCAGGCGTTAGCACTGAAGCTTTCTTT.